This record covers a single TCR beta chain. Its antigen is currently unknown. An end of the junction does not agree with germline; a read error may underlie this. These data belong to a study of blood T cells in healthy people across ages. The CDR3 covers 14 residues. Per the germline V gene, CDR1 is PRHDT and CDR2 is FYEKMQ (reference sequence). General study results and limits: Underestimates were what the diversity estimates from one million T cells were considered to be. As naive T cell percentage varied, TCR beta diversity correlated strongly with it.

A sample-barcoded 5' primer and a J-beta primer mix were used in a second PCR of roughly 7 to 11 cycles. TCRdb ran MiXCR on the 5' RACE reads and lists one entry per CDR3 protein. The sample has fewer than 1,000,000 distinct CDR3 sequences; under 55% are singletons. This TCR was recovered from a man between 60 and 75 years old in good health. The J gene is TRBJ2-4, the V gene TRBV13; no reliable D call. The DNA end favors TRBJ2-7, so the J call may be wrong. Sequencing was performed on blood. CDR3 sequence: CAGSLGLNPYEQYF. CDR3 bases: TGTGCCGGCAGCTTAGGCCTAAACCCCTACGAGCAGTACTTC.